The 3 T cell receptor beta chains presented below share a single source sample, sequenced in a study of PD-1 blockade in mismatch repair-deficient tumors. Sequenced by immunoSEQ multiplex PCR; TCRdb stores in-frame clones only, minus some. The data hold approximately 110,000 clones, with over 65% observed a single time. Source: peripheral blood, taken approximately 14 months after starting pembrolizumab. These receptors were collected from an adult with mismatch repair-deficient cancer.

Concerning this clone: Mismatch with germline at one junction end may stem from a read error. J is TRBJ1-3 and V is TRBV7-7, with D hard to call. This CDR3 has 13 amino acids. Germline V CDR1 and CDR2: SSHAT, FNYEAQ (reference sequence). In DNA form, the CDR3 reads TGTGCTAGCAGCTTAACCTCTGGAAACACCATATATTTT. Its protein is CASSLTSGNTIYF.

The chain combines TRBV7-3 with TRBJ2-2; D is ambiguous. The CDR3 is 15 residues long. Germline V gene lookup returns CDR1 SGHTA and CDR2 FQGTGA. V was trimmed by 3 bases and J by 9 bases, leaving 17 bases between them. CDR3 in DNA: TGTGCCAGCAGCTTTGGGTCTCTCCCCCCCCGGGAGCTGTTTTTT. Translation: CASSFGSLPPRELFF.

This sequence joins TRBV27 and TRBJ2-7; TRBD2 matches 12 bases. The V segment lost 5 bases and the J segment 3 bases; nucleotides outside the gene matches: 29. Germline V CDR1 and CDR2: MNHEY, SMNVEV (reference sequence). This CDR3 contains 23 residues. Here the CDR3 DNA reads TGTGCCAGCAGTAAACTATCGGGGATAGGGCTAGCGGGAGGGCCAAAGCCAGGCTACGAGCAGTACTTC. Translating it yields CASSKLSGIGLAGGPKPGYEQYF.